This TCR beta chain appears in the sequencing data of a study of blood T cells in healthy people across ages (dated by TCRdb to between 2014 and 2017). For the study in its entirety: In model experiments, template switching captured about one uniquely barcoded TCR beta cDNA molecule for every two T cells. The study measured age-related changes in TCR beta repertoire diversity using deep sequencing normalized with unique cDNA molecular identifiers. Donors were grouped into four age groups: young (average approximately 16 years), middle-aged (39), aged (over 55) and long-lived (around 80). To avoid experimental bias, donors of different ages were spread randomly across the sequencing lanes. Using the same blood draw, the study looked at two additional independent replicas of 1 million unique cDNA reads for two donors, one aged 18 to 30 and the other aged 80 or older. General study outcomes and caveats: Observed TCR beta diversity per million T cells fell roughly linearly with age, and a significant reduction was already apparent by age roughly 40. Compared with the aged group, the long-lived group had more naive CD4+ T cells, fewer expanded clones and increased TCR diversity, suggesting age selection. Observed TCR beta diversity correlated strongly with the percentage of naive T cells measured by flow cytometry. Estimates of total diversity based on one million sequenced T cells were regarded as lower bounds and as underestimates. The CMV infection status of donors was not known, potentially confounding age-related changes in expanded clonotypes. Bulk unsorted PBMC profiling prevented conclusive comparison of naive and antigen-experienced compartments.

Donors were roughly 40 systemically healthy Caucasian individuals from Russia aged roughly 6 to 95 years. Ten milliliters of peripheral blood were collected from each donor into EDTA-treated Vacutainer tubes. Ficoll-Paque density-gradient centrifugation was used to isolate PBMCs, with at least 6.5 million obtained per sample. Total RNA, at least 6 micrograms per sample, was extracted from PBMCs with Trizol reagent. Naive CD45RAhigh/CD27high T cell percentages were measured by flow cytometry on a PBMC aliquot from every donor. The library relied on 5' RACE. The instrument was an Illumina HiSeq 2500. The second PCR ran for roughly 7 to 12 cycles and used a J-beta primer mix along with a sample-barcoded 5' primer. Each TCR beta cDNA molecule received a unique molecular identifier from a template-switch 5' adaptor carrying 12 random nucleotides. Each sample yielded at least 3 million CDR3-containing paired-end reads. First-strand cDNA was synthesized from all RNA with the Mint cDNA synthesis kit, primed by a TRBC-specific oligonucleotide. After uracil-DNA glycosylase treatment, a first 18-cycle PCR used universal primers M1SS and BC2_uni_R on all cDNA. The authors' analysis ran thus. Each sample was normalized by randomly selecting 1 million high-quality reads, each carrying a distinct molecular identifier. Instead of being binned into consensus sequences, reads that shared molecular identifiers were thrown out. MiTCR, run with a Q25 quality threshold and the strictest error-elimination algorithm, handled CDR3 identification, clonotype clustering and error correction. A nonparametric unseen species model with Euler transformation was used to estimate a lower bound on total TCR beta diversity. TCRdb reran the public reads through fastp at Q25 and MiXCR, keeping productive beta chains. Every distinct CDR3 protein forms one entry, paired with its most common genes and DNA. Here the V and J calls rest on TCRdb's processing, not on the authors' analysis. This sample gives hundreds of thousands of distinct CDR3 sequences in total; approximately 52% of them show up just once. About 54% of the sample belongs to the ten largest clones.

CDR1 and CDR2, looked up from the germline V gene (reference sequence), are MNHNY and SVGAGI. The germline V end is reduced by 4 bases and the J end by 1 base; junction bases left unmatched: 7. Its CDR3 holds 16 amino acids, cysteine through phenylalanine. Solely the CDR3 DNA is kept, with 48 bases framed from the first base. Concerning this clonotype itself: The antigen it recognizes is unknown. No much larger clone exists at a distance of one base, and base qualities are not known.

The source of this sequence is a man in his 60s in good health. Specimen: blood. The sequence links TRBV6-6 to TRBJ1-5; 7 nucleotides in the junction match TRBD1. The DNA sequence is as follows: TGTGCCAGCAGTTTAGGAGGGGGCGGGAGCAATCAGCCCCAGCATTTT. This sequence encodes CASSLGGGGSNQPQHF.